This entry lists 8 T cell receptor beta chains sequenced from one sample in a study of T cell changes during pregnancy in multiple sclerosis. The data were produced by immunoSEQ multiplex PCR, yet TCRdb's version contains in-frame clones alone and is incomplete. The table lists more than 35,000 clones, around 90% of them singletons. The input for sequencing was CD4+ T cells from peripheral blood mononuclear cells, taken in the third trimester of pregnancy. The receptors here all came from a female donor in good health, enrolled as a control in a pregnancy study.

The gene calls are TRBV27 and TRBJ2-2; 8 bases are shared with TRBD1. The V gene end was trimmed by 0 bases and the J gene end by 0 bases; junction bases not matched to a gene: 18. CDR1 MNHEY and CDR2 SMNVEV come from the germline V gene (reference sequence). The length of the CDR3 is 22 residues. CDR3 residues: CASSLSSQTGVSHKPNTGELFF. The CDR3 coding sequence is TGTGCCAGCAGTTTATCGTCCCAGACAGGGGTATCACATAAACCGAACACCGGGGAGCTGTTTTTT.

The chain is built from TRBV6-5 and TRBJ1-1; a weak D match, TRBD1 (5 bases). Germline V gives CDR1 MNHEY, CDR2 SVGAGI. The CDR3 consists of 15 residues. Trimming removed 7 bases from V and 1 base from J, with 16 bases in between. Here the CDR3 reads CASKSGVRENTEAFF. The DNA for the CDR3 is TGTGCCAGCAAATCGGGGGTGCGGGAGAACACTGAAGCTTTCTTT.

This chain uses TRBV4-1 with TRBJ2-7; 7 bases are shared with TRBD1. CDR1 is MGHRA and CDR2 is YSYEKL in the germline V gene. This CDR3 has 14 residues. J was trimmed by 7 bases and V by 1 base; bases with no gene match: 7. Here the CDR3 DNA reads TGCGCCAGCAGCCAAGTGGGGACAGCGACGGAGCAGTACTTC. It yields the protein CASSQVGTATEQYF.

The V call is TRBV11-2, the J call TRBJ2-1, with D possibly being TRBD2 (6 bases). The germline gives CDR1 SGHAT, CDR2 FQNNGV. The CDR3 contains 16 residues. Trimming pared 2 bases from V and 4 bases from J, leaving 15 bases between. The CDR3 nucleotides are TGTGCCAGCAGCTTATTTTCTTTGCGGGGTTACAATGAGCAGTTCTTC. It encodes CASSLFSLRGYNEQFF.

This clone was counted a few times. The chain uses TRBV6-5 and TRBJ1-6; D gene unclear. From germline, CDR1 is MNHEY and CDR2 SVGAGI. V was trimmed by 5 bases and J by 6 bases, leaving 11 bases between them. CDR3 length: 14 amino acids. CDR3 region: CASSREHSNSPLHF. The CDR3 bases are TGTGCCAGCAGTCGAGAACACAGTAATTCACCCCTCCACTTT.

There are a few counts of this clone. The chain recombines TRBV9 with TRBJ1-1, with 9 nucleotides matching TRBD1. The CDR3 contains 14 residues. CDR1 is SGDLS and CDR2 is YYNGEE in the germline V gene. Trimming removed 1 base from V and 8 bases from J; junction bases left unmatched: 6. CDR3 protein: CASSVTGGSGEAFF. The DNA of the CDR3 is TGTGCCAGCAGCGTAACAGGGGGCAGTGGGGAAGCTTTCTTT.

The chain links TRBV19 to TRBJ1-5; 8 nucleotides align to TRBD1. Germline V gene sequence: CDR1 LNHDA, CDR2 SQIVND (reference sequence). Trimming cost V 4 bases and J 0 bases; bases outside gene matches: 8. This CDR3 has 17 amino acids. The CDR3: CASSTLDRGNSNQPQHF. The CDR3 region has the DNA TGTGCCAGTAGTACCCTTGACAGGGGTAATAGCAATCAGCCCCAGCATTTT.

This clone was detected only once. The chain joins TRBV5-1 to TRBJ2-5, with TRBD1 as a possible D gene (5 bases). The germline CDR1 and CDR2 sequences are SGHRS and YFSETQ. V dropped 0 bases and J dropped 4 bases, with 16 bases sitting between them. The CDR3 has 16 amino acids. The CDR3 DNA reads TGCGCCAGCAGCTTGGGGACGGCCGCAAGGGGAGAGACCCAGTACTTC. Amino acid sequence: CASSLGTAARGETQYF.